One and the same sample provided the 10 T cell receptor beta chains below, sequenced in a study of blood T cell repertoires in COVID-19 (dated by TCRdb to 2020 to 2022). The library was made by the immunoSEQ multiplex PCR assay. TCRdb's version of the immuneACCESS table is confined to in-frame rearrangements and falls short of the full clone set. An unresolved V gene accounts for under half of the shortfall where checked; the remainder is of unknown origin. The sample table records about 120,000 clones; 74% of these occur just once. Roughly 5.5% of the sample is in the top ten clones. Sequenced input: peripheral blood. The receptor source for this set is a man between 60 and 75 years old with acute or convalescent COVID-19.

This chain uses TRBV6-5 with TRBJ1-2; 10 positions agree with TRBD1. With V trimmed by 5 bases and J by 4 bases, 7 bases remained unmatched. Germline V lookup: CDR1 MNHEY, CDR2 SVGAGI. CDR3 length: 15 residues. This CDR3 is CASSRDRGRSYGYTF. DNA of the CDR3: TGTGCCAGCAGTCGGGACAGGGGTAGGAGCTATGGCTACACCTTC.

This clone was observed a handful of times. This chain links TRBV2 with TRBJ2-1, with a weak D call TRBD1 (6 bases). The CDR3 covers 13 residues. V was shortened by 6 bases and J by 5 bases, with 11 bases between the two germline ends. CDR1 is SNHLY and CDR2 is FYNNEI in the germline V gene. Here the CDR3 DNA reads TGTGCCAGCAGCCAAACAGGGAACAATGAGCAGTTCTTC. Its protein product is CASSQTGNNEQFF.

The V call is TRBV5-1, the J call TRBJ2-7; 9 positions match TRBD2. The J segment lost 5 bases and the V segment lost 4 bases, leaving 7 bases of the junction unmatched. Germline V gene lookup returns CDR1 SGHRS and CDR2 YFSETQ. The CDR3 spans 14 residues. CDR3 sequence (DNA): TGCGCCAGCAGCGTTAGCGGGAGAGGCGACGAGCAGTACTTC. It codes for CASSVSGRGDEQYF.

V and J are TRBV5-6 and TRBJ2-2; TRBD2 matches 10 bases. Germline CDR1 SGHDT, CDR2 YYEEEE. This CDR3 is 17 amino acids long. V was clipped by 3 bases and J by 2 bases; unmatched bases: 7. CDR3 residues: CASSSSGLAVNTGELFF. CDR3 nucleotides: TGTGCCAGCAGCTCCAGCGGACTAGCGGTAAACACCGGGGAGCTGTTTTTT.

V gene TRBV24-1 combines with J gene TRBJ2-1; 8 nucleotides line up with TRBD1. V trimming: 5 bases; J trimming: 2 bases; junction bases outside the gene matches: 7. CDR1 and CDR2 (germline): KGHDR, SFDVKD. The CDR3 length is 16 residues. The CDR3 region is CATSGWTGKTYNEQFF. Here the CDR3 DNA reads TGTGCCACCAGTGGCTGGACAGGGAAAACCTACAATGAGCAGTTCTTC.

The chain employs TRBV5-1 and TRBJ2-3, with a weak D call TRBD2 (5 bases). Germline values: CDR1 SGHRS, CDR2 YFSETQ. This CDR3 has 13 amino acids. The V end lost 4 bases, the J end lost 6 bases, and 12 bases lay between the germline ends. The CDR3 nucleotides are TGCGCCAGCAGCCCCGAGGGTAAGGATACGCAGTATTTT. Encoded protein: CASSPEGKDTQYF.

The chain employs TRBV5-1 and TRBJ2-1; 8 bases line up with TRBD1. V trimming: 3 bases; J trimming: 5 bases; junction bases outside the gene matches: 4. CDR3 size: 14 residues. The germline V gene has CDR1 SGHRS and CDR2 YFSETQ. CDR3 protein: CASSSGTGNNEQFF. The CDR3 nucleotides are TGCGCCAGCAGCTCCGGGACAGGTAACAATGAGCAGTTCTTC.

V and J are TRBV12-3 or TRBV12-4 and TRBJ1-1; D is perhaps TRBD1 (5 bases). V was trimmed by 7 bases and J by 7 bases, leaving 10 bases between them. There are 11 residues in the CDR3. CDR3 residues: CASKRTYEAFF. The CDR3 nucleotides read TGTGCCAGCAAAAGGACATATGAAGCTTTCTTT.

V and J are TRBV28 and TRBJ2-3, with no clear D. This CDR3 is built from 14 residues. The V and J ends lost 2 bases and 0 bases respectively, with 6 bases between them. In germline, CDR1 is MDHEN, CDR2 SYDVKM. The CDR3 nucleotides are TGTGCCAGCAGTTTACCCCTGAGCACAGATACGCAGTATTTT. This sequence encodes CASSLPLSTDTQYF.

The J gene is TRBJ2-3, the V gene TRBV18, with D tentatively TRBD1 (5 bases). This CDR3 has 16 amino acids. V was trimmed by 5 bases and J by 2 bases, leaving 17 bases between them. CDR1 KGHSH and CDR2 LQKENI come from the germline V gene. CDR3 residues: CASSNRQLRDTDTQYF. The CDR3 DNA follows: TGTGCCAGCTCAAACAGACAGCTTCGCGACACAGATACGCAGTATTTT.